This T cell receptor (beta chain) originates from a study of T cell responses to AZD1222 COVID-19 vaccine. Points from the study as a whole: Donors were mostly white British, more females; clonal diversity possibly underestimated. Repertoire samples came only from after the peak T cell response.

CDR1 and CDR2 (germline): DFQATT, SNEGSKA (reference sequence). The V and J ends lost 3 bases and 0 bases respectively, with 12 bases between them. The CDR3 sequence is 14 residues long. The repertoire was sequenced with immunoSEQ multiplex PCR; TCRdb's copy has only in-frame clones and lacks some. The table includes 130,000 or so clones, approximately 90% detected once. Comment on this clone: Its antigen remains unidentified.

The source was peripheral blood, collected 28 days after the second AZD1222 dose. This sequence joins TRBV20-1 and TRBJ2-7, with D hard to call. The TCR comes from an adult who received the AZD1222 COVID-19 vaccine. The CDR3 region is CSASSGQSSYEQYF. CDR3 sequence (DNA): TGCAGTGCTAGTTCCGGTCAAAGCTCCTACGAGCAGTACTTC.